This T cell receptor (beta chain) was sequenced in a study of T-cell memory formation after mild COVID-19. Study context: Each donor largely had its own TCR clusters. General study findings and limits: Researchers found some responding clones in pre-infection memory, a sign that cross-reactive memory joined.

CDR3 size: 13 residues. Trimming removed 5 bases at V and 5 bases at J, with 12 bases between. Germline V gene lookup returns CDR1 MDHEN and CDR2 SYDVKM. A few counts support this clonotype. The antigen is undetermined. With constant-segment primers, 5'RACE yielded cDNA libraries of TCR alpha and TCR beta that carried sample barcodes and UMIs. TCRdb recomputed calls from the 5' RACE reads with MiXCR, one row per CDR3 protein. This table holds about 210,000 distinct CDR3 sequences, under 30% found once. The rearrangement joins TRBV28 to TRBJ2-5; perhaps TRBD1 as D (5 bases). The receptor was derived from an adult woman who had mild COVID-19 (a few samples of this study predate the infection). Cell type and time point are not known. The sequenced sample was PBMCs or a T cell subset sorted from them (not recorded which). This chain's CDR3 is CASSLRVRETQYF. The CDR3 DNA reads TGTGCCAGCAGTCTCAGGGTTCGGGAGACCCAGTACTTC. The variable domain in full, with the rest retrieved from reference TRBV28 and TRBJ2-5, is DVKVTQSSRYLVKRTGEKVFLECVQDMDHENMFWYRQDPGLGLRLIYFSYDVKMKEKGDIPEGYSVSREKKERFSLILESASTNQTSMYLCASSLRVRETQYFGPGTRLLVL.